This is a list of T cell receptor beta chains from one sample in a study of OX40 agonist ivuxolimab in advanced cancers. Libraries were prepared by immunoSEQ multiplex PCR; TCRdb keeps only in-frame clonotypes and omits some of them. Among tens of thousands of clones, around nine tenths were seen once, and the ten largest hold roughly 1.5%. This specimen consisted of CD4+ or CD8+ T cells sorted from blood, obtained in a trial of the OX40 agonist ivuxolimab. The receptors stem from an adult with an advanced solid tumor such as melanoma, head and neck, liver or kidney cancer. CDR3s include the opening cysteine and the closing phenylalanine or tryptophan. Fields, in order: D gene, J gene, V gene, clone size, CDR3 DNA, CDR3 protein. A D gene is named only where the DNA matches it firmly. Size is omitted from some rows. Given values are once, few, many or a class for expanded clones.

D: TRBD1
J: TRBJ2-1
V: TRBV5-1
size: -
DNA: TGCGCCAGCAACTCGGACAGGGGGGTCAATGAGCAGTTCTTC
CDR3: CASNSDRGVNEQFF

D: TRBD1
J: TRBJ1-1
V: TRBV5-4
size: -
DNA: TGTGCCAGCAGCTCCCGACAGGGACGGACTGAAGCTTTCTTT
CDR3: CASSSRQGRTEAFF

D: TRBD1
J: TRBJ2-2
V: TRBV2
size: -
DNA: TGTGCCACCCAGGAACAGGGGGAAACCGGGGAGCTGTTTTTT
CDR3: CATQEQGETGELFF

D: TRBD1
J: TRBJ1-2
V: TRBV7-8
size: -
DNA: TGTGCCAGCAGCTTGGGGACAGGGGTGGTATATGGCTACACCTTC
CDR3: CASSLGTGVVYGYTF

D: TRBD2
J: TRBJ2-7
V: TRBV6-1
size: -
DNA: TGTGCCAGCAGCCGGGAGGGGTCCTACGAGCAGTACTTC
CDR3: CASSREGSYEQYF

D: TRBD1
J: TRBJ2-7
V: TRBV27
size: once
DNA: TGTGCCAGCAGTCAAAAGACAGGGGGATACTACGAGCAGTACTTC
CDR3: CASSQKTGGYYEQYF

D: -
J: TRBJ2-6
V: TRBV30
size: -
DNA: TGTGCCTGGAGTGTAAGGGTGAGGGCTGGGGCCAACGTCCTGACTTTC
CDR3: CAWSVRVRAGANVLTF

D: -
J: TRBJ2-5
V: TRBV18
size: -
DNA: TGTGCCAGCTCACCACCTGGGACGCTGGGAGAGACCCAGTACTTC
CDR3: CASSPPGTLGETQYF

D: TRBD1
J: TRBJ1-5
V: TRBV25-1
size: -
DNA: TGTGCCAGCGCCGGGACAGGGCATCAGCCCCAGCATTTT
CDR3: CASAGTGHQPQHF

D: -
J: TRBJ2-5
V: TRBV11-1
size: -
DNA: TGTGCCAGCAGCTCACGACCAAGGGAGACCCAGTACTTC
CDR3: CASSSRPRETQYF

D: -
J: TRBJ2-1
V: TRBV29-1
size: -
DNA: TGCAGCGTTGTGGTTGTCGTGGAGCAGTTCTTC
CDR3: CSVVVVVEQFF

D: -
J: TRBJ2-4
V: TRBV30
size: -
DNA: TGTGCCTGGGGAGTGGTAGCCAAAAACATTCAGTACTTC
CDR3: CAWGVVAKNIQYF

D: -
J: TRBJ2-7
V: TRBV19
size: -
DNA: TGTGCCAGTAGTACAAAAAACTACGAGCAGTACTTC
CDR3: CASSTKNYEQYF

D: -
J: TRBJ2-3
V: TRBV30
size: -
DNA: TGTGCCTGGAGAAGAACCAGCGGATTCACAGATACGCAGTATTTT
CDR3: CAWRRTSGFTDTQYF

D: -
J: TRBJ1-5
V: TRBV2
size: -
DNA: TGTGCCAGCAGGCAGGATAGCAATCAGCCCCAGCATTTT
CDR3: CASRQDSNQPQHF

D: TRBD2
J: TRBJ2-3
V: TRBV30
size: -
DNA: TGTGCCTGGAGTGCCGGGAGGGATACGCAGTATTTT
CDR3: CAWSAGRDTQYF

D: TRBD1
J: TRBJ2-2
V: TRBV29-1
size: -
DNA: TGCAGCGTGCAAGGACAGGGGGCGACCGGGGAGCTGTTTTTT
CDR3: CSVQGQGATGELFF

D: -
J: TRBJ1-5
V: TRBV18
size: -
DNA: TGTGCCAGCTCACCACAGGAGGGTAGTCAGCCCCAGCATTTT
CDR3: CASSPQEGSQPQHF

D: -
J: TRBJ2-3
V: TRBV6-1
size: -
DNA: TGTGCCAGCAGTGAAGAGGGGGATACGCAGTATTTT
CDR3: CASSEEGDTQYF

D: -
J: TRBJ2-3
V: TRBV9
size: -
DNA: TGTGCCAGCAGCACCCGGGAGCTAGATACGCAGTATTTT
CDR3: CASSTRELDTQYF

D: -
J: TRBJ1-1
V: TRBV6-1
size: -
DNA: TGTGCCAGCAGGACACAGGGGAACACTGAAGCTTTCTTT
CDR3: CASRTQGNTEAFF

D: TRBD1
J: TRBJ2-1
V: TRBV9
size: -
DNA: TGTGCCAGCAGCGACCCCGCCTCTGGGACAGATTATTACAATGAGCAGTTCTTC
CDR3: CASSDPASGTDYYNEQFF

D: TRBD2
J: TRBJ2-7
V: TRBV5-4
size: -
DNA: TGTGCCAGCAGCATACCACTAGGCGGGAGGGTCGACGAGCAGTACTTC
CDR3: CASSIPLGGRVDEQYF

D: -
J: TRBJ1-2
V: TRBV5-1
size: -
DNA: TGCGCCAGCAGCTTGGGGGACTATGGCTACACCTTC
CDR3: CASSLGDYGYTF

D: TRBD1
J: TRBJ1-6
V: TRBV2
size: -
DNA: TGTGCCAGCAGTGAACGGGACAGGGGCTATTCACCCCTCCACTTT
CDR3: CASSERDRGYSPLHF

D: -
J: TRBJ2-3
V: TRBV27
size: -
DNA: TGTGCCAGCAGTTCCCGAGGCAGGAGGACGGGAGATACGCAGTATTTT
CDR3: CASSSRGRRTGDTQYF

D: -
J: TRBJ2-5
V: TRBV7-2
size: -
DNA: TGTGCCAGCAGCTTAGTCCAACAAGAGACCCAGTACTTC
CDR3: CASSLVQQETQYF

D: TRBD1
J: TRBJ1-5
V: TRBV11-2
size: -
DNA: TGTGCCAGCAGCCAAGGGACAGGAGGGGGTAATCAGCCCCAGCATTTT
CDR3: CASSQGTGGGNQPQHF

D: -
J: TRBJ2-5
V: TRBV9
size: -
DNA: TGTGCCAGCAGCGCACCCTCTAGCGCCCGGGGGGAGACCCAGTACTTC
CDR3: CASSAPSSARGETQYF

D: -
J: TRBJ1-1
V: TRBV6-5
size: -
DNA: TGTGCCACCCGACGGGGGATCCTGTCGGACACTGAAGCTTTCTTT
CDR3: CATRRGILSDTEAFF

D: -
J: TRBJ2-7
V: TRBV10-2
size: -
DNA: TGCGCCAGCAGTGAGTCGGCGATGAACGAGCAGTACTTC
CDR3: CASSESAMNEQYF

D: TRBD2
J: TRBJ2-3
V: TRBV6-6
size: once
DNA: TGTGCCAGCAGTCTAGCGGGAGGAGTGCCAGATACGCAGTATTTT
CDR3: CASSLAGGVPDTQYF

D: -
J: TRBJ2-2
V: TRBV19
size: -
DNA: TGTGCCAGTAGTCCGCGGACGGCCGGAGGGGAGCTGTTTTTT
CDR3: CASSPRTAGGELFF

D: TRBD2
J: TRBJ2-3
V: TRBV19
size: once
DNA: TGTGCCAGTAGTAGCGGGAGGGGAGACACAGATACGCAGTATTTT
CDR3: CASSSGRGDTDTQYF

D: -
J: TRBJ1-1
V: TRBV19
size: -
DNA: TGTGCCAGTACCCAGATGCAGAGGGTGATCGGCACTGAAGCTTTCTTT
CDR3: CASTQMQRVIGTEAFF

D: TRBD1
J: TRBJ1-1
V: TRBV10-2
size: few
DNA: TGCGCCAGCAAAGGGACAGGGAGCATGAACACTGAAGCTTTCTTT
CDR3: CASKGTGSMNTEAFF

D: -
J: TRBJ2-7
V: TRBV18
size: -
DNA: TGTGCCAGCTCACCGGACACCTACTACGAGCAGTACTTC
CDR3: CASSPDTYYEQYF

D: -
J: TRBJ2-1
V: TRBV11-1
size: few
DNA: TGTGCCAGCAACCGGGGGGCCGGAAATGAGCAGTTCTTC
CDR3: CASNRGAGNEQFF

D: TRBD2
J: TRBJ2-7
V: TRBV6-5
size: -
DNA: TGTGCCAGCGGGGAGGGGACCGGGCAGTACTTC
CDR3: CASGEGTGQYF

D: -
J: TRBJ2-2
V: TRBV11-3
size: -
DNA: TGTGCCAGCAGCTTAGGGGCCGCATCCCTAACCGGGGAGCTGTTTTTT
CDR3: CASSLGAASLTGELFF

D: -
J: TRBJ1-1
V: TRBV19
size: -
DNA: TGTGCCAGTAGTAAGAACGGGGGAGCGGCTTTCTTT
CDR3: CASSKNGGAAFF

D: -
J: TRBJ2-5
V: TRBV2
size: -
DNA: TGTGCCAGCACTGTACGTTCTTCAGGGGAGACCCAGTACTTC
CDR3: CASTVRSSGETQYF

D: -
J: TRBJ2-5
V: TRBV5-1
size: -
DNA: TGCGCCAGCAGCTTGGGCAGGATCCAAGAGACCCAGTACTTC
CDR3: CASSLGRIQETQYF

D: -
J: TRBJ2-7
V: TRBV9
size: -
DNA: TGTGCCAGCAGCGCCGGGATTCAGCCCTACGAGCAGTACTTC
CDR3: CASSAGIQPYEQYF

D: TRBD2
J: TRBJ2-1
V: TRBV23-1
size: -
DNA: TGCGCCAGCAGTCAGCTACTAGCGGGGGACCACAATGAGCAGTTCTTC
CDR3: CASSQLLAGDHNEQFF

D: TRBD1
J: TRBJ2-1
V: TRBV25-1
size: -
DNA: TGTGCCAGCAGTAGGGGGCCCAATGAGCAGTTCTTC
CDR3: CASSRGPNEQFF

D: -
J: TRBJ2-5
V: TRBV5-1
size: -
DNA: TGCGCCAGCAGGCGACAGTCGGAGACCCAGTACTTC
CDR3: CASRRQSETQYF

D: -
J: TRBJ2-4
V: TRBV7-9
size: -
DNA: TGTGCCAGCAGCTTAGATGGAGCCAAAAACATTCAGTACTTC
CDR3: CASSLDGAKNIQYF

D: TRBD1
J: TRBJ2-4
V: TRBV5-1
size: -
DNA: TGCGCCAGCAGCCCCGGGACAGAGAAAAACATTCAGTACTTC
CDR3: CASSPGTEKNIQYF

D: -
J: TRBJ2-7
V: TRBV5-1
size: -
DNA: TGCGCCAGCAGCTTCACGGGCCTGACCTACGAGCAGTACTTC
CDR3: CASSFTGLTYEQYF

D: -
J: TRBJ1-2
V: TRBV7-9
size: -
DNA: TGTGCCAGCAGCACGGGCCGGGATGGAGGCTACACCTTC
CDR3: CASSTGRDGGYTF

D: -
J: TRBJ1-2
V: TRBV28
size: -
DNA: TGTGCCAGCAGTTCGGGGACGGCGAACTATGGCTACACCTTC
CDR3: CASSSGTANYGYTF

D: -
J: TRBJ2-6
V: TRBV11-2
size: -
DNA: TGTGCCAGCAGCCAACACGGACGCTCTGGGGCCAACGTCCTGACTTTC
CDR3: CASSQHGRSGANVLTF

D: -
J: TRBJ1-3
V: TRBV5-1
size: -
DNA: TGCGCCAGCAGCTTTGGGGGAAGAACCTCTGGAAACACCATATATTTT
CDR3: CASSFGGRTSGNTIYF

D: -
J: TRBJ1-1
V: TRBV18
size: -
DNA: TGTGCCAGCTCACAATCAGGGTTGGTCTTGGACACTGAAGCTTTCTTT
CDR3: CASSQSGLVLDTEAFF

D: -
J: TRBJ1-5
V: TRBV9
size: -
DNA: TGTGCCAGCAGCGTAGGCCCCACGAGCAATCAGCCCCAGCATTTT
CDR3: CASSVGPTSNQPQHF

D: -
J: TRBJ1-1
V: TRBV28
size: -
DNA: TGTGCCAGCAGTTTATTGAAGGGGCGGGTGAACACTGAAGCTTTCTTT
CDR3: CASSLLKGRVNTEAFF